Listed below are T cell receptor beta chains from one sample, sequenced in a study of regulatory and conventional T cells in RAG deficiency. This table comes from immunoSEQ multiplex PCR, and its TCRdb copy is limited to in-frame clones, with some not included. The table has about 46,000 clones, about 87% seen once; the top ten hold 0.5% to 0.55%. Another study also made use of these data, one on regulatory T cells.

Sequencing used CD4+ effector T cells sorted from blood. The receptors derive from a human donor in good health. The CDR3 runs from the conserved cysteine through the conserved F or W. Fields, in order: clone size, D gene, J gene, V gene, CDR3 protein, CDR3 DNA. A D gene is named only where the DNA matches it firmly. Expanded clones are given a class, and other clones once, few, many or no size at all.

>NA|TRBD1|TRBJ1-1|TRBV7-8
CASSNVGQSPNTEAFF
TGTGCCAGCAGCAACGTGGGACAGTCACCGAACACTGAAGCTTTCTTT
>once|NA|TRBJ1-3|TRBV18
CASSPGGTGDTIYF
TGTGCCAGCTCACCAGGGGGAACTGGAGACACCATATATTTT
>NA|TRBD2|TRBJ2-7|TRBV2
CASSGQFGGAYEQYF
TGTGCCAGCAGTGGACAATTCGGGGGGGCTTACGAGCAGTACTTC
>NA|TRBD2|TRBJ2-3|TRBV5-1
CASRTSGTDTQYF
TGCGCCAGCAGGACTAGCGGCACAGATACGCAGTATTTT
>NA|NA|TRBJ1-4|TRBV5-6
CASIPWGGNEKLFF
TGTGCCAGCATCCCTTGGGGCGGTAATGAAAAACTGTTTTTT
>NA|TRBD1|TRBJ1-1|TRBV18
CATGTGMNTEAFF
TGTGCCACCGGGACAGGGATGAACACTGAAGCTTTCTTT
>NA|NA|TRBJ2-2|TRBV5-1
CASSLRTANTGELFF
TGCGCCAGCAGCTTGCGGACTGCGAACACCGGGGAGCTGTTTTTT
>few|NA|TRBJ1-4|TRBV11-2
CASSSRRGVEEKLFF
TGTGCCAGCAGCTCTCGCCGGGGGGTAGAGGAAAAACTGTTTTTT
>NA|NA|TRBJ1-1|TRBV6-5
CASSLQGNTEAFF
TGTGCCAGCAGTTTACAGGGCAACACTGAAGCTTTCTTT
>NA|TRBD1|TRBJ1-1|TRBV5-1
CASKKEGTALNTEAFF
TGCGCCAGCAAAAAGGAGGGGACAGCTTTGAACACTGAAGCTTTCTTT
>NA|NA|TRBJ1-2|TRBV11-3
CASSDKNAYGYTF
TGTGCCAGCAGCGACAAAAACGCTTATGGCTACACCTTC
>NA|NA|TRBJ1-2|TRBV5-4
CASSLEIANYGYTF
TGTGCCAGCAGCTTGGAAATAGCTAACTATGGCTACACCTTC
>NA|NA|TRBJ2-7|TRBV29-1
CSVEGRGGYEQYF
TGCAGCGTTGAAGGCAGGGGGGGCTACGAGCAGTACTTC
>NA|NA|TRBJ2-7|TRBV2
CASSRALSDIGYEQYF
TGTGCCAGCAGTCGAGCCCTTTCGGACATCGGCTACGAGCAGTACTTC
>NA|TRBD1|TRBJ2-7|TRBV6-6
CASSPGFSGGAYEQYF
TGTGCCAGCAGTCCGGGCTTTTCAGGGGGCGCCTACGAGCAGTACTTC
>NA|NA|TRBJ2-2|TRBV7-3
CASSRDSVPGELFF
TGTGCCAGCAGCCGCGACAGTGTACCCGGGGAGCTGTTTTTT
>NA|NA|TRBJ2-2|TRBV18
CASSLRDAGELFF
TGTGCCAGCTCACTGAGGGACGCCGGGGAGCTGTTTTTT
>NA|NA|TRBJ2-7|TRBV2
CASSGNFYEQYF
TGTGCCAGCAGTGGTAACTTCTACGAGCAGTACTTC
>NA|NA|TRBJ1-3|TRBV7-6
CASSSSLLEAGNTIYF
TGTGCCAGCAGTTCCTCTCTCTTAGAGGCTGGAAACACCATATATTTT
>NA|NA|TRBJ1-3|TRBV7-2
CASSLVFRNTIYF
TGTGCCAGCAGCCTAGTGTTCCGAAACACCATATATTTT
>NA|TRBD2|TRBJ2-7|TRBV6-5
CASSYSSGGIYEQYF
TGTGCCAGCAGTTACTCTAGCGGGGGAATCTACGAGCAGTACTTC
>NA|NA|TRBJ2-7|TRBV2
CASSVDLSSYEQYF
TGTGCCAGCAGTGTTGACTTAAGCTCCTACGAGCAGTACTTC
>once|NA|TRBJ1-5|TRBV28
CASSWAGGQPQHF
TGTGCCAGCAGCTGGGCAGGCGGACAGCCCCAGCATTTT
>NA|NA|TRBJ2-7|TRBV6-5
CASWGGSTGSYEQYF
TGTGCCAGCTGGGGGGGAAGCACAGGGTCCTACGAGCAGTACTTC
>once|NA|TRBJ1-1|TRBV14
CASSIGNTEAFF
TGTGCCAGCAGCATCGGGAACACTGAAGCTTTCTTT
>NA|NA|TRBJ2-4|TRBV28
CASVSAARSAKNIQYF
TGTGCCAGCGTCTCGGCAGCCCGTTCAGCCAAAAACATTCAGTACTTC
>few|NA|TRBJ2-2|TRBV9
CASSVADYTGELFF
TGTGCCAGCAGCGTAGCGGACTACACCGGGGAGCTGTTTTTT
>NA|NA|TRBJ2-1|TRBV5-1
CASKVAANNEQFF
TGCGCCAGCAAAGTAGCGGCGAACAATGAGCAGTTCTTC
>NA|NA|TRBJ2-2|TRBV25-1
CASSGGPSNTGELFF
TGTGCCAGCAGTGGGGGACCCTCGAACACCGGGGAGCTGTTTTTT
>NA|TRBD1|TRBJ2-1|TRBV9
CASSPKTGQGPNEQFF
TGTGCCAGCAGCCCTAAGACGGGACAGGGACCCAATGAGCAGTTCTTC
>few|NA|TRBJ1-4|TRBV7-7
CASSLGGAPNEKLFF
TGTGCTAGCAGCTTAGGCGGGGCCCCTAATGAAAAACTGTTTTTT
>once|NA|TRBJ2-5|TRBV5-6
CASSLLMRRGGKETQYF
TGTGCCAGCAGCTTACTTATGAGGCGTGGGGGGAAAGAGACCCAGTACTTC
>NA|NA|TRBJ1-2|TRBV9
CASSVDLSFWGYTF
TGTGCCAGCAGCGTAGATTTATCTTTCTGGGGCTACACCTTC
>NA|TRBD1|TRBJ1-1|TRBV5-1
CASSRWTGGNTEAFF
TGCGCCAGCAGCAGATGGACAGGGGGGAACACTGAAGCTTTCTTT
>NA|NA|TRBJ2-7|TRBV5-4
CASSLAWSEQYF
TGTGCCAGCAGCTTGGCCTGGAGCGAGCAGTACTTC
>NA|NA|TRBJ2-7|TRBV15
CATFSYEQYF
TGTGCCACCTTCTCCTACGAGCAGTACTTC
>NA|NA|TRBJ2-2|TRBV28
CASRPGAQGAGELFF
TGTGCCAGCCGACCCGGAGCACAGGGCGCCGGGGAGCTGTTTTTT
>NA|NA|TRBJ1-3|TRBV11-1
CASSITTGNTIYF
TGTGCCAGCAGCATAACGACAGGAAACACCATATATTTT
>once|TRBD2|TRBJ2-7|TRBV9
CASSRTLAGEEYEQYF
TGTGCCAGCAGCCGGACACTAGCGGGGGAGGAATACGAGCAGTACTTC
>NA|NA|TRBJ1-2|TRBV6-5
CASSYSEQGRHGYTF
TGTGCCAGCAGTTACTCGGAGCAGGGCCGCCACGGCTACACCTTC
>NA|TRBD1|TRBJ1-6|TRBV4-2
CASSQVGQGDSPLHF
TGTGCCAGCAGCCAAGTGGGACAGGGGGATTCACCCCTCCACTTT
>NA|NA|TRBJ1-1|TRBV7-8
CASSWALNTEAFF
TGTGCCAGCAGCTGGGCTCTGAACACTGAAGCTTTCTTT
>NA|TRBD1|TRBJ1-1|TRBV7-6
CASSSGQGHTEAFF
TGTGCCAGCAGCTCCGGACAGGGTCACACTGAAGCTTTCTTT
>NA|NA|TRBJ1-4|TRBV5-1
CASSLTASNEKLFF
TGCGCCAGCAGCTTGACAGCCAGTAATGAAAAACTGTTTTTT
>NA|NA|TRBJ1-3|TRBV11-2
CASSTVKGGAGNTIYF
TGTGCCAGCAGCACAGTAAAGGGGGGGGCTGGAAACACCATATATTTT
>NA|NA|TRBJ1-5|TRBV30
CAWEGGSNQPQHF
TGTGCCTGGGAGGGGGGTAGCAATCAGCCCCAGCATTTT
>NA|NA|TRBJ2-7|TRBV7-2
CASSEGEYEQYF
TGTGCCAGCAGCGAAGGGGAATACGAGCAGTACTTC